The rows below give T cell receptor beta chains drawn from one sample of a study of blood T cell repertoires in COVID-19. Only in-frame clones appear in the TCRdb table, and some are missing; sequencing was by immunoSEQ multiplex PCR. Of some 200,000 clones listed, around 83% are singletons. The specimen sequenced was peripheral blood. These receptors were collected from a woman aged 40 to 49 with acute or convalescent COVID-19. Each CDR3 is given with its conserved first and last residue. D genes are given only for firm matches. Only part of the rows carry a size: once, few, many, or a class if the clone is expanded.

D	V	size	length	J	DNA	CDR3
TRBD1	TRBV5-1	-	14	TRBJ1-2	TGCGCCAGCAGCTCTTCAACGACAGGGCAAGGCTACACCTTC	CASSSSTTGQGYTF
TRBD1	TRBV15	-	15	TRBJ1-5	TGTGCCACCAGCAAACGGACAGGGGAGCATCAGCCCCAGCATTTT	CATSKRTGEHQPQHF
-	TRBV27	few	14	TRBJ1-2	TGTGCCAGCAGTTGGGGCCGCGGTGGGCTTGGCTACACCTTC	CASSWGRGGLGYTF
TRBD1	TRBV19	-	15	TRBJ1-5	TGTGCCAGTAGCAGGGACAGGGAGGGCAATCAGCCCCAGCATTTT	CASSRDREGNQPQHF
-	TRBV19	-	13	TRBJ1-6	TGTGCCAGTAGTAACGGAGGTCGTTCACCCCTCCACTTT	CASSNGGRSPLHF
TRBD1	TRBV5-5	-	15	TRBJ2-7	TGTGCCAGCAGCTACACAGGGGGCCGAGGCGACGAGCAGTACTTC	CASSYTGGRGDEQYF
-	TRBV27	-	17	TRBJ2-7	TGTGCCAGCAGTCCCCTCGTAGGAGGGGGCCACGCCTACGAGCAGTACTTC	CASSPLVGGGHAYEQYF
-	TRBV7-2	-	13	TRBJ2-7	TGTGCCAGCAGCCCTAGAGTTACCTACGAGCAGTACTTC	CASSPRVTYEQYF
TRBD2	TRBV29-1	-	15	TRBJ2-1	TGCAGCGTGGTAGCGGGAGGGAGCTCCTACAATGAGCAGTTCTTC	CSVVAGGSSYNEQFF
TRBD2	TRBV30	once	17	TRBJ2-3	TGTGCCTGGAGTCCACTGGGACTAGCGGGAAGCACAGATACGCAGTATTTT	CAWSPLGLAGSTDTQYF
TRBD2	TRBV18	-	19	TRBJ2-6	TGTGCCAGCTCACCACAGCCCCTACTAGCGGTCTCTGGGGCCAACGTCCTGACTTTC	CASSPQPLLAVSGANVLTF
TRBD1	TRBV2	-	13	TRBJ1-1	TGTGCCAGCAGTTTAGGCAGGGGGCAAGAAGCTTTCTTT	CASSLGRGQEAFF
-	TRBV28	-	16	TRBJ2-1	TGTGCCAGCAGTACCACTACGGTGGGCTCCTACAATGAGCAGTTCTTC	CASSTTTVGSYNEQFF
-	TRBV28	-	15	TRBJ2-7	TGTGCCAGCAGTTTAGGGCTAGCGCCGCCCTACGAGCAGTACTTC	CASSLGLAPPYEQYF
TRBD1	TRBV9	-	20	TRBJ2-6	TGTGCCAGCAGCGTAGCCCCCCGGACAGGGGGCGGCTCTGGGGCCAACGTCCTGACTTTC	CASSVAPRTGGGSGANVLTF
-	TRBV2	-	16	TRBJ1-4	TGTGCCAGCAGTGAAAGGAGGGGGGGGCGCAGTGAAAAACTGTTTTTT	CASSERRGGRSEKLFF
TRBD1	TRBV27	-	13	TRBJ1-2	TGTGCCAGCAGGCCCGGGACAGGGGGCTTCCACACCTTC	CASRPGTGGFHTF
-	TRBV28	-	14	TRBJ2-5	TGTGCCAGCAGCCGTTTAACTGGGGCCGAGACCCAGTACTTC	CASSRLTGAETQYF
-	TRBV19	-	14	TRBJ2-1	TGTGCCAGTAGGACTAGACTGGTCTCCCATGAGCAGTTCTTC	CASRTRLVSHEQFF
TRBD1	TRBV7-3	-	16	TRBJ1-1	TGTGCCAGCAGCCCCGGGACAGGGGGCGGGAACACTGAAGCTTTCTTT	CASSPGTGGGNTEAFF
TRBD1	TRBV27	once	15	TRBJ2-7	TGTGCCAGCATGAAGGTCGGGACAGGGAGTCCCGAGCAGTACTTC	CASMKVGTGSPEQYF
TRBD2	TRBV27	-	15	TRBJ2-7	TGTGCCAGCAGTTTTAGCGGGGGGGCCTCCTACGAGCAGTACTTC	CASSFSGGASYEQYF
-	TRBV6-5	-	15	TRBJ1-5	TGTGCCAGCAGTCCGAAGGACAGAAACAATCAGCCCCAGCATTTT	CASSPKDRNNQPQHF
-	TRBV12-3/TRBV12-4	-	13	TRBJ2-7	TGTGCCAGCAGTCGGGGGACAGCCTACGAGCAGTACTTC	CASSRGTAYEQYF
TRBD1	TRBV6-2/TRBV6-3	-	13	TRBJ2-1	TGTGCCAGCAGTTCCCGACAGGGGAATGAGCAGTTCTTC	CASSSRQGNEQFF